The 20 T cell receptor beta chains listed next were all sequenced from one sample in a study of blood T cell repertoires in COVID-19. Sequencing was performed with immunoSEQ multiplex PCR; in TCRdb, only in-frame clones are kept and a portion is missing. The table shows about 230,000 clones, with approximately 87% occurring only once. Sequencing used PBMCs or T cells enriched from blood (not recorded which). The origin of the receptors is a woman aged 50 to 65 in a cohort exposed to, infected with or recovered from COVID-19 (not recorded which).

The chain has TRBV5-6 and TRBJ2-7, with 8 positions matching TRBD1. CDR3 size: 13 residues. V lost 3 bases and J lost 3; bases outside the gene matches: 2. Looked up from germline, CDR1 is SGHDT and CDR2 is YYEEEE. The CDR3 is CASSWGTGYEQYF. CDR3 DNA sequence: TGTGCCAGCAGCTGGGGGACAGGCTACGAGCAGTACTTC.

The chain combines TRBV7-9 with TRBJ2-1; 7 nucleotides match TRBD1. Trimming cost V 5 bases and J 12 bases; bases outside gene matches: 13. CDR1 SEHNR and CDR2 FQNEAQ come from the germline V gene (reference sequence). This CDR3 comprises 14 residues. The CDR3 loop is CASSQSTGYGPQFF. The CDR3 DNA sequence: TGTGCCAGCAGCCAATCGACAGGGTACGGACCGCAGTTCTTC.

The rearrangement links TRBV13 to TRBJ1-5; 9 bases are a match to TRBD1. V trimming: 0 bases; J trimming: 7 bases; junction bases outside the gene matches: 4. Germline lookup yields CDR1 PRHDT and CDR2 FYEKMQ (reference sequence). There are 15 residues in the CDR3. The CDR3 DNA is TGTGCCAGCAGCTTAGGACAGGGGGCTTTCCAGCCCCAGCATTTT. Translated: CASSLGQGAFQPQHF.

The chain links TRBV29-1 to TRBJ2-1; 7 bases line up with TRBD1. V gave up 8 bases and J gave up 1 base; unmatched junction bases: 2. The germline CDR1 and CDR2 sequences are SQVTM and ANQGSEA. The CDR3 length is 12 residues. The DNA of the CDR3 is TGCAGCTACAGGGGATCCTACAATGAGCAGTTCTTC. This gives the protein CSYRGSYNEQFF.

This rearrangement joins TRBV19 to TRBJ1-5; the match to TRBD1 covers 9 bases. Trimming at V came to 5 bases and at J to 3 bases, leaving 5 bases not matched to a gene. The germline CDR1 and CDR2 sequences are LNHDA and SQIVND (reference sequence). CDR3 size: 15 residues. The DNA for the CDR3 is TGTGCCAGTAGTTTTACAGGGGGCTCCAATCAGCCCCAGCATTTT. This translates into CASSFTGGSNQPQHF.

The V gene is TRBV5-1, the J gene TRBJ2-5, with D unclear. The V end lost 0 bases, the J end lost 2 bases, and 14 bases lay between the germline ends. This CDR3 contains 16 residues. Per germline, CDR1 SGHRS and CDR2 YFSETQ. CDR3 region: CASSLVLNFRQETQYF. CDR3 DNA: TGCGCCAGCAGCTTGGTTTTAAACTTTCGGCAAGAGACCCAGTACTTC.

The gene calls are TRBV5-1 and TRBJ2-1; tentative D call: TRBD1 (6 bases). V was clipped by 6 bases and J by 7 bases, with 14 bases between them. Germline V CDR1 and CDR2: SGHRS, YFSETQ. This CDR3 region has 13 residues. CDR3: CASKGQYTNEQFF. CDR3 sequence (DNA): TGCGCCAGCAAAGGACAGTATACGAATGAGCAGTTCTTC.

The V and J genes are TRBV2 and TRBJ2-1; 7 bases fit TRBD1. The ends lost 7 bases at V and 3 bases at J; junction bases unmatched: 3. CDR1 and CDR2 from the germline V gene are SNHLY and FYNNEI. The CDR3 consists of 13 residues. This chain's CDR3 is CASMTGIYNEQFF. The CDR3 DNA reads TGTGCCAGCATGACAGGGATCTACAATGAGCAGTTCTTC.

The V gene is TRBV28, the J gene TRBJ1-2, with 10 bases aligning to TRBD1. V lost 8 bases and J lost 4; bases outside the gene matches: 10. Per germline, CDR1 MDHEN and CDR2 SYDVKM. This CDR3 contains 15 residues. Written as DNA, the CDR3 is TGTGCCAGCCGTAGGACAGGGGGGGCCGGCTATGGCTACACCTTC. Its translation: CASRRTGGAGYGYTF.

V gene TRBV24-1 combines with J gene TRBJ2-2; 10 bases are a match to TRBD1. J lost 8 bases, V lost 3 bases, and 5 bases had no gene match. This CDR3 has 15 amino acids. Germline loops: CDR1 KGHDR, CDR2 SFDVKD. CDR3 nucleotide sequence: TGTGCCACCAGTGATGGCGACAGGGGGCTGGGGGAGCTGTTTTTT. Protein sequence: CATSDGDRGLGELFF.

This clone came up a few times. Other DNA sequences in this sample translate to the same CDR3. The rearrangement uses TRBV12-3 or TRBV12-4 and TRBJ1-5; possibly TRBD1 for D (6 bases). This CDR3 region has 13 residues. V was shortened by 6 bases and J by 5 bases, with 11 bases between the two germline ends. CDR3 amino acids: CASSLRGDQPQHF. Here the CDR3 DNA reads TGTGCCAGCAGCCTCAGGGGCGATCAGCCCCAGCATTTT.

The genes are TRBV7-2 and TRBJ2-7; 9 bases map to TRBD2. The CDR3 runs to 17 residues. With 2 bases clipped from V and 2 bases from J, the junction kept 10 bases outside the gene matches. In germline, CDR1 is SGHTA, CDR2 FQGNSA. The CDR3 nucleotides are TGTGCCAGCAGCTTAATGGGGGGACTAGCTGGGCCCTACGAGCAGTACTTC. Its translation is CASSLMGGLAGPYEQYF.

The chain joins TRBV5-1 to TRBJ2-3; TRBD2 matches at 10 bases. The CDR3 is 16 residues long. The germline CDR1 and CDR2 sequences are SGHRS and YFSETQ. After removal of 0 bases from V and 2 bases from J, the junction contained 3 bases not matched to a gene. In DNA form, the CDR3 reads TGCGCCAGCAGCTTGGGCCTAGCGGGGGACACAGATACGCAGTATTTT. Amino acids: CASSLGLAGDTDTQYF.

V is TRBV6-5 and J is TRBJ1-2; TRBD1 aligns across 7 bases. The V gene end was trimmed by 5 bases and the J gene end by 7 bases; junction bases not matched to a gene: 4. There are 12 residues in the CDR3. Per the germline V gene, CDR1 is MNHEY and CDR2 is SVGAGI. This CDR3 reads CASSRQGAGYTF. The CDR3 region has the DNA TGTGCCAGCAGTAGACAGGGAGCTGGCTACACCTTC.

This clone came up a few times. The V and J genes are TRBV7-3 and TRBJ2-7; 9 bases agree with TRBD1. The V gene's germline CDR1 is SGHTA and CDR2 FQGTGA. V lost 4 bases, J lost 4 bases, and 2 bases stayed unmatched. This CDR3 comprises 13 residues. CDR3 in DNA: TGTGCCAGCAGCTCCGGGACAGGGTACGAGCAGTACTTC. Its protein is CASSSGTGYEQYF.

The chain has TRBV5-1 and TRBJ1-2; D might be TRBD1 (6 bases). Germline loops: CDR1 SGHRS, CDR2 YFSETQ. V dropped 4 bases and J dropped 2 bases, with 12 bases sitting between them. There are 14 residues in the CDR3. DNA of the CDR3: TGCGCCAGCAGCCCAGGACAGCCAAACTATGGCTACACCTTC. Encoded protein: CASSPGQPNYGYTF.

The chain recombines TRBV7-2 with TRBJ2-5; D gene unclear. The CDR3 is 18 amino acids. Trimming removed 0 bases from V and 2 bases from J, with 19 bases in between. The germline gives CDR1 SGHTA, CDR2 FQGNSA. CDR3 bases: TGTGCCAGCAGCTTAGCCACAGCATGGGTGGCCCCTCAAGAGACCCAGTACTTC. This translates into CASSLATAWVAPQETQYF.

The rearrangement joins TRBV5-1 to TRBJ2-5; 9 bases agree with TRBD2. The trim removed 4 bases at V and 5 bases at J, leaving 21 bases unmatched. The V gene's germline CDR1 is SGHRS and CDR2 YFSETQ. The CDR3 loop spans 19 amino acids. The CDR3 bases are TGCGCCAGCAGCCGTTCGCCATCTGTTGCGGGGGGGCGCGGGGAGACCCAGTACTTC. Protein product: CASSRSPSVAGGRGETQYF.

The gene calls are TRBV7-2 and TRBJ1-6; 10 bases agree with TRBD1. Trimming cost V 5 bases and J 7 bases; bases outside gene matches: 8. Germline V gene data show CDR1 as SGHTA and CDR2 as FQGNSA. The CDR3 has 16 amino acids. The CDR3 DNA reads as TGTGCCAGCAGCCCCGGGACAGGGGTACGGAATTCACCCCTCCACTTT. Protein product: CASSPGTGVRNSPLHF. The variable domain in full, with the rest retrieved from reference TRBV7-2 and TRBJ1-6, is GAGVSQSPSNKVTEKGKDVELRCDPISGHTALYWYRQSLGQGLEFLIYFQGNSAPDKSGLPSDRFSAERTGGSVSTLTIQRTQQEDSAVYLCASSPGTGVRNSPLHFGNGTRLTVT.

The chain employs TRBV28 and TRBJ1-2, with 7 positions matching TRBD1. Germline CDR1 MDHEN, CDR2 SYDVKM. J gave up 0 bases and V 3 bases, and 4 bases lay outside the gene matches. This CDR3 spans 15 amino acids. The CDR3 loop is CASSFRDRPNYGYTF. The CDR3 coding sequence is TGTGCCAGCAGTTTTCGGGACAGACCTAACTATGGCTACACCTTC.